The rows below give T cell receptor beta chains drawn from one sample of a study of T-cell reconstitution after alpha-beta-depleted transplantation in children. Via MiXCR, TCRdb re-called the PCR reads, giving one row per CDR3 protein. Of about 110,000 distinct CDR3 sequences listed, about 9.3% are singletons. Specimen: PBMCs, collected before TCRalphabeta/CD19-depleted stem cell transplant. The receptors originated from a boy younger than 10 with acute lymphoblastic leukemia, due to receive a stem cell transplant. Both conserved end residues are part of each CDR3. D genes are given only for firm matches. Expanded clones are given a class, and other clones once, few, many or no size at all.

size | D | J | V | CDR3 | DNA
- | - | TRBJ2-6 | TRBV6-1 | CASSAQGGGANVLTF | TGTGCCAGCAGTGCGCAGGGGGGCGGGGCCAACGTCCTGACTTTC
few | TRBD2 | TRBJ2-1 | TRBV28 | CASRKAGGPLNEQFF | TGTGCCAGCAGAAAAGCGGGAGGGCCTTTAAATGAGCAGTTCTTC
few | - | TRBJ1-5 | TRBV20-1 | CSATTQTQGRSNQPQHF | TGCAGTGCTACAACTCAGACCCAAGGACGGAGCAATCAGCCCCAGCATTTT
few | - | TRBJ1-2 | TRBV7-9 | CASSLVDSYGYTF | TGTGCCAGCAGCTTAGTGGATTCCTATGGCTACACCTTC
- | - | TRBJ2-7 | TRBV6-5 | CASSYSRRRGSYEQYF | TGTGCCAGCAGTTACTCGAGACGGAGGGGCTCCTACGAGCAGTACTTC
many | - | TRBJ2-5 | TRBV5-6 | CASSLVSSQETQYF | TGTGCCAGCAGCTTGGTGTCGTCCCAAGAGACCCAGTACTTC
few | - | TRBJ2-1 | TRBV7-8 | CASSKNPVSYNEQFF | TGTGCCAGCAGCAAAAATCCGGTGTCCTACAATGAGCAGTTCTTC
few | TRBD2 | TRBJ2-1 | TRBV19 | CASSFSGSSGNEQFF | TGTGCCAGTAGTTTCAGCGGGAGTAGTGGGAATGAGCAGTTCTTC
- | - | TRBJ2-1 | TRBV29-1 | CSVDATFPDSEQFF | TGCAGCGTTGATGCGACATTCCCGGACAGTGAGCAGTTCTTC
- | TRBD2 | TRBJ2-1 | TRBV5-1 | CATGSGGPDEQFF | TGCGCCACGGGGTCGGGAGGGCCAGATGAGCAGTTCTTC
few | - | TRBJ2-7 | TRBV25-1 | CASSERASTKNEQYF | TGTGCCAGCAGTGAACGAGCGAGTACTAAGAACGAGCAGTACTTC
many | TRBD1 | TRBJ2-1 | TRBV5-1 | CASSLDADRVMRNEQFF | TGCGCCAGCAGCTTGGACGCGGACAGGGTGATGCGAAATGAGCAGTTCTTC
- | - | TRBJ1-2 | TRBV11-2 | CASSGTGPANYGYTF | TGTGCCAGCAGCGGCACAGGGCCAGCTAACTATGGCTACACCTTC
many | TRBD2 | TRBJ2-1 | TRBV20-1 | CSARDIRTSFHEQFF | TGCAGTGCTAGAGATATAAGGACTAGCTTCCATGAGCAGTTCTTC
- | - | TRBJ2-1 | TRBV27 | CASSSRSHNEQFF | TGTGCCAGCAGTTCCCGGTCCCACAATGAGCAGTTCTTC
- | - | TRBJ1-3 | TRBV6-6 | CASRAEGSTIYF | TGTGCCAGCAGGGCGGAGGGGAGCACCATATATTTT
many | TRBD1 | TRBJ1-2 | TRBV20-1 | CSARDMTGYGYTF | TGCAGTGCTAGAGATATGACAGGGTATGGCTACACCTTC
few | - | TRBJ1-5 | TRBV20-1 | CSARDQPYSNQPQHF | TGCAGTGCTAGAGATCAACCGTATAGCAATCAGCCCCAGCATTTT
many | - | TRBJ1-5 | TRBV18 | CASSHRTDNQPQHF | TGTGCCAGCTCACACCGGACCGACAATCAGCCCCAGCATTTT
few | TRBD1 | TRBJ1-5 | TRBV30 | CAWSGGGQGRQPQHF | TGTGCCTGGAGTGGCGGCGGACAGGGCAGACAGCCCCAGCATTTT
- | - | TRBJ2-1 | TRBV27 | CASSLYTPVGNEQFF | TGTGCCAGCAGTTTATACACGCCCGTTGGAAATGAGCAGTTCTTC
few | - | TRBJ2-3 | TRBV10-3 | CAISESNRPVDTQYF | TGTGCCATCAGTGAGTCGAATAGACCAGTCGATACGCAGTATTTT
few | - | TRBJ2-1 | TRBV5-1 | CASSSVSYNEQFF | TGCGCCAGCAGTAGCGTCTCCTACAATGAGCAGTTCTTC
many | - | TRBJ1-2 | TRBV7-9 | CASSPQANYGYTF | TGTGCCAGCAGCCCACAGGCTAACTATGGCTACACCTTC
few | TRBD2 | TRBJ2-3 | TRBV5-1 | CASSPWTSGSPQYF | TGCGCCAGCAGCCCTTGGACTAGCGGGAGTCCTCAGTATTTT
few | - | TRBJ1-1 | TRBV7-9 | CASVAVLGLGNPEAFF | TGTGCCAGCGTAGCCGTTCTGGGTTTAGGGAATCCTGAAGCTTTCTTT
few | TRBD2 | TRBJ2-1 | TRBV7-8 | CASSLAGTSVHEQFF | TGTGCCAGCAGCTTAGCCGGGACTAGCGTTCATGAGCAGTTCTTC
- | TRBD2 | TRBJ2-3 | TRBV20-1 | CSAPAGDLDTQYF | TGCAGTGCGCCGGCGGGAGATTTGGATACGCAGTATTTT
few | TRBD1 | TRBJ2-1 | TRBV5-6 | CASSLGPPWGTVFNEQFF | TGTGCCAGCAGCTTGGGACCACCTTGGGGGACAGTCTTCAATGAGCAGTTCTTC
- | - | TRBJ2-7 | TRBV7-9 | CASSSHLYEQYF | TGTGCCAGCAGCTCTCATCTCTACGAGCAGTACTTC
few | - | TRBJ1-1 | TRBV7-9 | CASSSGRTEAFF | TGTGCCAGCAGCTCGGGACGGACTGAAGCTTTCTTT
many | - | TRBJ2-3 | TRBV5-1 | CASSPDVLATTDTQYF | TGCGCCAGCAGCCCGGATGTCCTAGCGACTACAGATACGCAGTATTTT
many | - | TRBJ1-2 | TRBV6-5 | CASSGSNYGYTF | TGTGCCAGCAGTGGGTCTAACTATGGCTACACCTTC
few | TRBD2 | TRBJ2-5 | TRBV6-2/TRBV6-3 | CASSYGTSAETQYF | TGTGCCAGCAGTTACGGGACTAGCGCGGAGACCCAGTACTTC
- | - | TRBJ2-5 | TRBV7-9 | CASVRVRTQETQYF | TGTGCCAGCGTGCGGGTGCGGACGCAAGAGACCCAGTACTTC
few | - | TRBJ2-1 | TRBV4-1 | CASSQVGKRNEQFF | TGCGCCAGCAGCCAAGTAGGGAAACGCAATGAGCAGTTCTTC
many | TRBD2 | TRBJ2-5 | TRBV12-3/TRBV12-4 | CASSFWSSGSGETQYF | TGTGCCAGCAGTTTCTGGTCTAGCGGGAGCGGAGAGACCCAGTACTTC
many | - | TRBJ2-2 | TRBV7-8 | CASSRRTFLNTGELFF | TGTGCCAGCAGCCGACGTACCTTCCTGAACACCGGGGAGCTGTTTTTT
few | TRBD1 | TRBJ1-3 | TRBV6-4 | CASSDSGQVRPYSKFGNTIYF | TGTGCCAGCAGTGACTCAGGACAGGTCAGACCGTATAGTAAATTTGGAAACACCATATATTTT
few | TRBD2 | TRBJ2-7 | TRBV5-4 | CASSREVAGPEQYF | TGTGCCAGCAGCCGAGAAGTAGCGGGACCCGAGCAGTACTTC
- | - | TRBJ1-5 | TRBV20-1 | CSARQGQTQPQHF | TGCAGTGCTAGACAAGGACAGACACAGCCCCAGCATTTT
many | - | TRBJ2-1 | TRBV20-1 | CSARDLGQSSYNEQFF | TGCAGTGCTAGAGATCTTGGCCAGAGCTCCTACAATGAGCAGTTCTTC
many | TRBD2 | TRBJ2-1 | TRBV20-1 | CSARGRTSGYNEQFF | TGCAGTGCTAGAGGAAGGACTAGCGGATACAATGAGCAGTTCTTC
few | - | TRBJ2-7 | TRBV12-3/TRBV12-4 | CASSRLETAPSYEQYF | TGTGCCAGCAGTCGACTAGAAACAGCCCCCTCCTACGAGCAGTACTTC
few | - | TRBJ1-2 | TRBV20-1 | CSARDVAGSNYGYTF | TGCAGTGCTAGAGACGTGGCAGGGTCTAACTATGGCTACACCTTC
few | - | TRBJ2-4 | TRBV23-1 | CASKAQMKNIQYF | TGCGCCAGCAAGGCCCAAATGAAAAACATTCAGTACTTC
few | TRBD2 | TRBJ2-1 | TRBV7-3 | CASSLKIAGRNEQFF | TGTGCCAGCAGCTTAAAAATAGCGGGACGCAATGAGCAGTTCTTC
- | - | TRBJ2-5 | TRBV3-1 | CASSQGTEVTQYF | TGTGCCAGCAGCCAAGGGACAGAGGTCACCCAGTACTTC
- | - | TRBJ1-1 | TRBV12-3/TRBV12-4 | CASSFVTGGQAFF | TGTGCCAGCAGTTTCGTAACCGGGGGGCAAGCTTTCTTT
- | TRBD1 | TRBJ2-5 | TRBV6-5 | CASSSPQGQGSVTQYF | TGTGCCAGCAGTTCACCACAGGGGCAGGGTAGCGTGACCCAGTACTTC
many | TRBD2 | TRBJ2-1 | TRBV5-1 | CASSPPGLSGGNEQFF | TGCGCCAGCAGCCCCCCGGGACTATCCGGGGGCAATGAGCAGTTCTTC